The 3 T cell receptor beta chains listed next were all sequenced from one sample in a study of cytomegalovirus exposure and HLA in healthy donors (dated by TCRdb to the late 2010s). Libraries were prepared through the immunoSEQ multiplex PCR assay. For the multiplex PCR, a mixture combining 60 forward primers for TCR Vbeta segments and 13 reverse primers for TCR Jbeta segments was used. TCRdb retrieved this table from immuneACCESS and kept in-frame rearrangements only. Not all clones are present; in checked studies, unresolved V genes account for under half, and no reason is known for the remainder. The sample table gives fewer than 150,000 clones. The top ten clones comprise roughly 2% of the sample. The specimen was PBMCs. These receptor sequences come from a woman aged 60-75 years in good health and CMV-seronegative.

This rearrangement joins TRBV5-1 to TRBJ2-1; 7 nucleotides align to TRBD2. CDR1 SGHRS and CDR2 YFSETQ come from the germline V gene. Germline trimming cut 5 bases from V and 0 bases from J; bases unmatched to any gene: 5. The CDR3 has 15 amino acids. The CDR3 sequence is CASRGTSASYNEQFF. DNA for the CDR3: TGCGCCAGCAGGGGTACTAGCGCCTCCTACAATGAGCAGTTCTTC.

V and J are TRBV28 and TRBJ2-7, with 8 bases lining up with TRBD1. CDR1 is MDHEN, CDR2 SYDVKM, per germline. Unmatched junction bases numbered 4, after V lost 5 bases and J lost 1 base. The CDR3 sequence is 14 residues long. The CDR3 DNA reads TGTGCCAGCAGTCTACGACAGGGGTCCTACGAGCAGTACTTC. Protein: CASSLRQGSYEQYF. Full variable domain (outside the CDR3, taken from reference TRBV28 and TRBJ2-7): DVKVTQSSRYLVKRTGEKVFLECVQDMDHENMFWYRQDPGLGLRLIYFSYDVKMKEKGDIPEGYSVSREKKERFSLILESASTNQTSMYLCASSLRQGSYEQYFGPGTRLTVT.

The chain combines TRBV29-1 with TRBJ2-3; 7 bases match TRBD1. In germline, CDR1 is SQVTM, CDR2 ANQGSEA. CDR3 size: 15 residues. The trim removed 1 base at V and 0 bases at J, leaving 4 bases unmatched. The CDR3: CSVEGGQSSTDTQYF. In nucleotides, the CDR3 is TGCAGCGTTGAAGGGGGACAGAGTAGCACAGATACGCAGTATTTT.